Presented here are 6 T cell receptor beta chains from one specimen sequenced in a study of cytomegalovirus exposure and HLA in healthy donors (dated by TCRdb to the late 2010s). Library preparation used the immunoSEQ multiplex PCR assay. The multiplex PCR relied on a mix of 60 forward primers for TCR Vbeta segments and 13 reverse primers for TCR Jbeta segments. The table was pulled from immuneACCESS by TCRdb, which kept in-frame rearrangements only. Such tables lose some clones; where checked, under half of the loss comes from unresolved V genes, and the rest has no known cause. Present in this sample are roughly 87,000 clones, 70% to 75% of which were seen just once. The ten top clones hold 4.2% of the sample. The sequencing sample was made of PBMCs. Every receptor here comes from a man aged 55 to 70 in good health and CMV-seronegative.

This chain's CDR3 is CASKTGRWRGGETQYF. In DNA form, the CDR3 reads TGTGCCAGCAAAACAGGACGATGGAGGGGGGGGGAGACCCAGTACTTC. This sequence joins TRBV27 and TRBJ2-5; TRBD2 is a possible D gene (7 bases). Trimming removed 7 bases at V and 5 bases at J, with 23 bases between. This CDR3 is built from 16 residues. Germline CDR1 MNHEY, CDR2 SMNVEV (reference sequence).

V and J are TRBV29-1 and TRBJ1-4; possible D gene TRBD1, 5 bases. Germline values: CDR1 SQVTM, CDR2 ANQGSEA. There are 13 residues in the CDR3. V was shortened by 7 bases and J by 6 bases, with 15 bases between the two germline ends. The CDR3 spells CSARRGGDEKLFF. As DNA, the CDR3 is TGCAGCGCCAGACGGGGGGGGGATGAAAAACTGTTTTTT.

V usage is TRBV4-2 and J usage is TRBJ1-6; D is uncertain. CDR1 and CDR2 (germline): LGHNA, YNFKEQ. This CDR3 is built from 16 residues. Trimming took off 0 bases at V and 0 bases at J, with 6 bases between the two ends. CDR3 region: CASSQDIRSYNSPLHF. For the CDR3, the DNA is TGTGCCAGCAGCCAAGATATCCGCTCCTATAATTCACCCCTCCACTTT.

The CDR3 DNA is TGCGCCAGCAGCGGAGGGGAGAACGGCTACACCTTC. Its translation is CASSGGENGYTF. The V and J genes are TRBV5-1 and TRBJ1-2; tentatively, D is TRBD1 (5 bases). V was cut by 4 bases and J by 8 bases, with 12 bases left in between. The V gene's germline CDR1 is SGHRS and CDR2 YFSETQ. This CDR3 has 12 amino acids.

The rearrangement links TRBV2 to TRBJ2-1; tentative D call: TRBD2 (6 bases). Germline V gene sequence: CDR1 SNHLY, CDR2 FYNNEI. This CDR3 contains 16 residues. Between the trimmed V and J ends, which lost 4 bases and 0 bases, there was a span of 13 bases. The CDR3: CASSVEGGASYNEQFF. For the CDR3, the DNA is TGTGCCAGCAGTGTCGAAGGCGGGGCCTCCTACAATGAGCAGTTCTTC.

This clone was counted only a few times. The CDR3 is CASTATGGETQYF. The CDR3 region has the DNA TGTGCCAGCACTGCGACAGGGGGGGAGACCCAGTACTTC. The chain uses TRBV7-9 and TRBJ2-5; 9 bases fit TRBD1. Germline V lookup: CDR1 SEHNR, CDR2 FQNEAQ (reference sequence). CDR3 length: 13 amino acids. The J segment lost 5 bases and the V segment lost 7 bases, leaving 5 bases of the junction unmatched.